One and the same sample provided the 29 T cell receptor beta chains below, sequenced in a study of shared clonotypes between healthy human individuals. Method: immunoSEQ multiplex PCR; TCRdb's copy keeps in-frame clones and lacks some. The data hold roughly 1,100,000 clones, with approximately 72% observed a single time. Sequenced input: memory CD4+ T cells sorted from blood. Indicated subset: CD45RA-negative fraction. Every receptor here comes from a man aged 18-30 years in good health.

In its sample, this clone was seen many times. The gene calls are TRBV2 and TRBJ2-1, with 10 nucleotides matching TRBD1. Trimming at V came to 7 bases and at J to 7 bases, leaving 10 bases not matched to a gene. CDR1 and CDR2 (germline): SNHLY, FYNNEI. The CDR3 spans 15 residues. CDR3 residues: CASTGRDRGRNEQFF. The CDR3 DNA is TGTGCCAGCACGGGGCGGGACAGGGGTAGGAATGAGCAGTTCTTC.

The chain combines TRBV5-1 with TRBJ2-5; the D is unclear. With 0 bases removed from V and 5 bases from J, the gap between germline ends came to 11 bases. CDR3 length equals 14 residues. Germline lookup yields CDR1 SGHRS and CDR2 YFSETQ. The CDR3 spells CASSLDTTSETQYF. In DNA, the CDR3 is TGCGCCAGCAGCTTGGACACTACGTCGGAGACCCAGTACTTC.

The J gene is TRBJ1-1, the V gene TRBV4-3; no clear D gene. Germline-derived CDR1 and CDR2 are LGHNA and YSLEER. The CDR3 consists of 15 residues. V was pared by 0 bases and J by 0 bases, with 8 bases between. The CDR3 sequence is CASSQERHLNTEAFF. The CDR3 DNA is TGCGCCAGCAGCCAAGAGCGACACTTGAACACTGAAGCTTTCTTT.

Comments on this clone: The sample contains more than one DNA sequence encoding this CDR3. The J gene is TRBJ1-2, the V gene TRBV19; 9 bases fit TRBD1. Looked up from germline, CDR1 is LNHDA and CDR2 is SQIVND (reference sequence). Trimming cost V 6 bases and J 0 bases; bases outside gene matches: 2. The CDR3 is made up of 14 amino acids. CDR3 sequence reads: CASSRDRANYGYTF. As DNA, the CDR3 is TGTGCCAGTAGCCGGGACAGGGCTAACTATGGCTACACCTTC.

As regards this clone: Other DNA sequences in this specimen translate into the identical CDR3. The chain is built from TRBV19 and TRBJ1-4; 8 nucleotides align to TRBD1. Trimming removed 3 bases from V and 5 bases from J; junction bases left unmatched: 2. This CDR3 has 14 amino acids. Germline values: CDR1 LNHDA, CDR2 SQIVND (reference sequence). Here the CDR3 DNA reads TGTGCCAGTAGTATTGGGACAGGAAATGAAAAACTGTTTTTT. This translates into CASSIGTGNEKLFF. The full variable domain, rest sourced from reference TRBV19 and TRBJ1-4, is DGGITQSPKYLFRKEGQNVTLSCEQNLNHDAMYWYRQDPGQGLRLIYYSQIVNDFQKGDIAEGYSVSREKKESFPLTVTSAQKNPTAFYLCASSIGTGNEKLFFGSGTQLSVL.

The genes are TRBV9 and TRBJ2-1; TRBD1 matches at 9 bases. The CDR3 has 15 residues. Germline V gives CDR1 SGDLS, CDR2 YYNGEE. The V gene end was trimmed by 4 bases and the J gene end by 8 bases; junction bases not matched to a gene: 10. This CDR3 is CASSPRDRDIDEQFF. The CDR3, as DNA: TGTGCCAGCAGCCCACGGGACAGGGACATCGATGAGCAGTTCTTC.

V gene TRBV7-2 combines with J gene TRBJ2-7; the match to TRBD1 covers 7 bases. V shed 1 base and J 2 bases; nucleotides not matched to a gene: 5. This CDR3 contains 15 residues. The germline V gene encodes CDR1 SGHTA and CDR2 FQGNSA. The chain's CDR3 is CASSLEPGTAYEQYF. The CDR3 DNA is TGTGCCAGCAGCTTAGAGCCCGGGACAGCCTACGAGCAGTACTTC.

The CDR3 nucleotides read TGTGCCAGCAGCTCGACAGGGTCTCCCACAGATACGCAGTATTTT. As protein: CASSSTGSPTDTQYF. The chain combines TRBV7-9 with TRBJ2-3; 7 bases map to TRBD1. This CDR3 contains 15 residues. The V segment lost 4 bases and the J segment 2 bases; nucleotides outside the gene matches: 6. Germline values: CDR1 SEHNR, CDR2 FQNEAQ (reference sequence).

In nucleotides, the CDR3 is TGTGCCAGCAGTGAAAGGGCAGGGGGCACCATTAATAATTCACCCCTCCACTTT. Its translation: CASSERAGGTINNSPLHF. The chain joins TRBV6-1 to TRBJ1-6, with TRBD1 matching over 8 bases. The CDR3 is 18 amino acids. Trimming at V came to 2 bases and at J to 5 bases, leaving 11 bases not matched to a gene. Germline values: CDR1 MNHNS, CDR2 SASEGT.

This clone has a single count. The gene calls are TRBV19 and TRBJ1-4; maybe TRBD1 (5 bases). CDR3 size: 15 residues. The V end lost 0 bases, the J end lost 8 bases, and 13 bases lay between the germline ends. The germline V gene encodes CDR1 LNHDA and CDR2 SQIVND (reference sequence). As DNA, the CDR3 is TGTGCCAGTAGTATAGATCCGACAGAAACCGAAAAACTGTTTTTT. This codes for CASSIDPTETEKLFF.

The chain carries TRBV7-8 and TRBJ2-3, with a tentative D call TRBD2 (5 bases). This CDR3 region has 11 residues. Germline CDR1 SGHVS, CDR2 FQNEAQ. The ends were cut back, 9 bases at V and 6 bases at J, with 10 bases in the middle. CDR3 region: CASGSGDTQYF. As DNA, the CDR3 is TGTGCCAGTGGATCGGGGGATACGCAGTATTTT.

The rearrangement joins TRBV7-2 to TRBJ1-2; no clear D. V was cut by 3 bases and J by 4 bases, with 12 bases left in between. CDR3 length: 14 residues. In germline, CDR1 is SGHTA, CDR2 FQGNSA. CDR3 coding DNA: TGTGCCAGCAGCTTGTTCAGGAATAGCTATGGCTACACCTTC. Protein sequence: CASSLFRNSYGYTF.

This sequence joins TRBV11-2 and TRBJ2-1; TRBD2 agrees at 11 bases. Germline trimming cut 5 bases from V and 4 bases from J; bases unmatched to any gene: 4. CDR1 is SGHAT and CDR2 is FQNNGV in the germline V gene. The CDR3 is 15 amino acids. CDR3 coding DNA: TGTGCCAGCAGCCTGACTAGCGGGACGTACAATGAGCAGTTCTTC. It encodes CASSLTSGTYNEQFF.

J is TRBJ2-2 and V is TRBV7-9, with a possible D match to TRBD2 (5 bases). Per germline, CDR1 SEHNR and CDR2 FQNEAQ (reference sequence). Trimming took 5 bases from V and 6 from J, leaving 22 bases between them. CDR3 length equals 17 residues. The CDR3 loop reads CASSPRLRVGLSGELFF. CDR3 sequence (DNA): TGTGCCAGCAGCCCCAGGCTGAGGGTCGGGTTATCCGGGGAGCTGTTTTTT.

This sequence joins TRBV5-1 and TRBJ2-5, with D perhaps assigned TRBD1 or TRBD2 (6 bases each). The CDR3 spans 18 residues. Germline CDR1 reads SGHRS; CDR2 reads YFSETQ. The V end was cut by 3 bases, the J end by 5 bases, with 26 bases between. CDR3 sequence reads: CASSYTLNVGGPGETQYF. Here the CDR3 DNA reads TGCGCCAGCAGCTACACTCTGAACGTCGGGGGCCCTGGGGAGACCCAGTACTTC.

The rearrangement links TRBV27 to TRBJ1-6, with 8 bases identical to TRBD1. Germline CDR1 MNHEY, CDR2 SMNVEV (reference sequence). Germline trimming cut 6 bases from V and 6 bases from J; bases unmatched to any gene: 4. The CDR3 runs 14 residues. CDR3 sequence: CASRTQGVNSPLHF. DNA of the CDR3: TGTGCCAGCAGGACACAGGGGGTTAATTCACCCCTCCACTTT.

This chain joins TRBV18 and TRBJ1-1, with TRBD1 identical over 9 bases. The CDR3 consists of 15 residues. Germline CDR1 and CDR2: KGHSH and LQKENI. Germline trimming cut 5 bases from V and 6 bases from J; bases unmatched to any gene: 10. CDR3 sequence: CASSKLRTGEAEAFF. The DNA of the CDR3 is TGTGCCAGCTCAAAACTTAGGACAGGGGAAGCTGAAGCTTTCTTT.

The J gene is TRBJ1-1, the V gene TRBV6-5, with TRBD1 identical over 9 bases. CDR1 and CDR2 (germline): MNHEY, SVGAGI. Unmatched junction bases numbered 5, after V lost 5 bases and J lost 4 bases. The CDR3 runs 14 residues. This chain's CDR3 is CASSGDRVVTEAFF. DNA of the CDR3: TGTGCCAGCAGTGGGGACAGGGTCGTCACTGAAGCTTTCTTT.

CDR3 sequence: CASSVHRLGGNNEQFF. The CDR3 DNA follows: TGTGCCAGCAGCGTTCACCGGCTAGGTGGAAACAATGAGCAGTTCTTC. The chain carries TRBV5-6 and TRBJ2-1; D call uncertain. Germline CDR1 reads SGHDT; CDR2 reads YYEEEE. The length of the CDR3 is 16 residues. V lost 4 bases to trimming and J lost 5 bases, with 19 bases between them. The whole variable domain, remainder taken from reference TRBV5-6 and TRBJ2-1, is DAGVTQSPTHLIKTRGQQVTLRCSPKSGHDTVSWYQQALGQGPQFIFQYYEEEERQRGNFPDRFSGHQFPNYSSELNVNALLLGDSALYLCASSVHRLGGNNEQFFGPGTRLTVL.

To note about this clone: The sample contains more than one DNA sequence encoding this CDR3. The chain uses TRBV5-1 and TRBJ2-7, with no clear D. Trimming left V 2 bases short and J 0 bases short, with 9 bases between. The CDR3 sequence is 14 residues long. CDR1 and CDR2 (germline): SGHRS, YFSETQ. Here the CDR3 reads CASSLGLVSYEQYF. In DNA, the CDR3 is TGCGCCAGCAGCTTAGGTCTGGTCTCCTACGAGCAGTACTTC.

V and J are TRBV5-1 and TRBJ2-3; no definite D call. V was cut by 2 bases and J by 2 bases, with 12 bases left in between. The CDR3 is made up of 15 amino acids. Germline CDR1 is SGHRS and CDR2 is YFSETQ. The CDR3 region has the DNA TGCGCCAGCAGCTTCACAGACGGAGACACAGATACGCAGTATTTT. Encoded protein: CASSFTDGDTDTQYF.

This rearrangement joins TRBV7-2 to TRBJ1-1; D ambiguous. This CDR3 spans 12 amino acids. V dropped 4 bases and J dropped 7 bases, with 10 bases sitting between them. CDR1 SGHTA and CDR2 FQGNSA come from the germline V gene. CDR3 loop: CASSSSPIEAFF. CDR3 sequence (DNA): TGTGCCAGCAGCTCCTCGCCAATTGAAGCTTTCTTT. The variable domain in full, with the rest retrieved from reference TRBV7-2 and TRBJ1-1, is GAGVSQSPSNKVTEKGKDVELRCDPISGHTALYWYRQSLGQGLEFLIYFQGNSAPDKSGLPSDRFSAERTGGSVSTLTIQRTQQEDSAVYLCASSSSPIEAFFGQGTRLTVV.

This clone was seen once. This chain uses TRBV14 with TRBJ2-5; D remains unclear. From germline, CDR1 is SGHDN and CDR2 FVKESK. CDR3 length: 14 residues. Trimming stripped 7 bases from V and 4 bases from J, with 16 bases between. In DNA, the CDR3 is TGTGCCAGCAAGGACCCGGGTGTGGGAGAGACCCAGTACTTC. Translated, it gives CASKDPGVGETQYF.

This clone turned up a few times. The V gene is TRBV7-2, the J gene TRBJ2-2; the match to TRBD2 covers 7 bases. The germline CDR1 and CDR2 sequences are SGHTA and FQGNSA. The V and J ends lost 5 bases and 7 bases, in that order; junction bases with no gene match: 10. The CDR3 length is 15 residues. CDR3: CASSPRGTKGGELFF. The CDR3 bases are TGTGCCAGCAGCCCACGCGGGACTAAAGGCGGGGAGCTGTTTTTT.

The chain employs TRBV19 and TRBJ1-4; 7 bases fit TRBD1. Trimming cost V 4 bases and J 8 bases; bases outside gene matches: 13. The length of the CDR3 is 16 residues. The germline V gene encodes CDR1 LNHDA and CDR2 SQIVND (reference sequence). CDR3 bases: TGTGCCAGTAGTACCTTAGGGACAGAATTCGACGAAAAACTGTTTTTT. Protein product: CASSTLGTEFDEKLFF.

The chain combines TRBV6-6 with TRBJ2-6, with D perhaps matching TRBD1 (5 bases). CDR1 MNHNY and CDR2 SVGAGI come from the germline V gene (reference sequence). The CDR3 totals 16 residues. The V end lost 4 bases, the J end lost 0 bases, and 10 bases lay between the germline ends. CDR3 protein: CASSSTTGSGANVLTF. The CDR3 DNA is TGTGCCAGCAGTTCAACAACAGGCTCTGGGGCCAACGTCCTGACTTTC.

This clone was seen once. The rearrangement uses TRBV6-1 and TRBJ2-7, with 12 nucleotides matching TRBD1. The length of the CDR3 is 14 residues. Germline loops: CDR1 MNHNS, CDR2 SASEGT. With V trimmed by 7 bases and J by 7 bases, 8 bases remained unmatched. The CDR3 is CASTSGTGGGEQYF. The CDR3 DNA sequence: TGTGCCAGCACCTCCGGGACAGGGGGCGGAGAGCAGTACTTC.

Only a few counts were recorded for this clone. This rearrangement joins TRBV30 to TRBJ1-1; the match to TRBD1 covers 7 bases. The CDR3 has 12 residues. CDR1 and CDR2 (germline): GTSNPN, SVGIG (reference sequence). V trimming: 3 bases; J trimming: 10 bases; junction bases outside the gene matches: 8. CDR3 coding DNA: TGTGCCTGGAGATGGGACAGCGAGGGAGCTTTCTTT. Its translation is CAWRWDSEGAFF.

V is TRBV5-6 and J is TRBJ2-3, with TRBD2 matching 11 bases. The germline V gene has CDR1 SGHDT and CDR2 YYEEEE. After removal of 4 bases from V and 7 bases from J, the junction contained 17 bases not matched to a gene. This CDR3 is built from 18 residues. Here the CDR3 reads CASSIGSNSGGARNTQYF. CDR3 DNA: TGTGCCAGCAGCATCGGATCAAATAGCGGGGGGGCCAGAAATACGCAGTATTTT. The full variable domain, in which reference TRBV5-6 and TRBJ2-3 provide the parts outside the CDR3, is DAGVTQSPTHLIKTRGQQVTLRCSPKSGHDTVSWYQQALGQGPQFIFQYYEEEERQRGNFPDRFSGHQFPNYSSELNVNALLLGDSALYLCASSIGSNSGGARNTQYFGPGTRLTVL.